These 4 T cell receptor beta chains were sequenced from one sample in a study of OX40 agonist ivuxolimab in advanced cancers. The library was generated by the immunoSEQ multiplex PCR assay. Here the immuneACCESS table is served through TCRdb, limited to in-frame sequences with V and J called. Missing clones are a known gap in these copies; in checked studies unresolved V genes cover under half, and the rest lacks a known reason. The sample records 75,000 to 85,000 clones, around 87% of which are singletons. 0.2% to 0.3% of the sample comes from the top ten. The starting material was CD4+ or CD8+ T cells sorted from blood, obtained in a trial of the OX40 agonist ivuxolimab. Source of these receptors: an adult with an advanced solid tumor such as melanoma, head and neck, liver or kidney cancer.

This clone was observed once. The chain uses TRBV4-3 and TRBJ2-7; 7 bases fit TRBD2. V was clipped by 1 base and J by 2 bases; unmatched bases: 8. The CDR3 totals 16 residues. The germline CDR1 and CDR2 sequences are LGHNA and YSLEER. The CDR3 DNA follows: TGCGCCAGCAGCCAAGTGTCAGGGAGGGATGCCTACGAGCAGTACTTC. Residues: CASSQVSGRDAYEQYF.

The rearrangement joins TRBV7-9 to TRBJ1-6, with 9 bases matching TRBD1. The V gene end was trimmed by 3 bases and the J gene end by 9 bases; junction bases not matched to a gene: 3. The CDR3 extends over 14 amino acids. The germline gives CDR1 SEHNR, CDR2 FQNEAQ (reference sequence). The CDR3 DNA reads TGTGCCAGCAGCTTGGGACAGGGTATTTCACCCCTCCACTTT. Translating gives CASSLGQGISPLHF.

The gene calls are TRBV5-1 and TRBJ2-2; D possibly uses TRBD1 or TRBD2 (5 bases each). This CDR3 comprises 15 residues. The ends were cut back, 0 bases at V and 4 bases at J, with 10 bases in the middle. CDR1 SGHRS and CDR2 YFSETQ come from the germline V gene. This CDR3 reads CASSLVGDGTGELFF. The CDR3 nucleotides are TGCGCCAGCAGCTTGGTGGGGGATGGCACCGGGGAGCTGTTTTTT.

The chain carries TRBV12-5 and TRBJ2-7; D call uncertain. Trimming removed 2 bases from V and 4 bases from J, with 6 bases in between. The CDR3 contains 12 residues. Germline V gene sequence: CDR1 LGHNT, CDR2 FRNRAP. The CDR3 sequence is CASGLFRYEQYF. CDR3 DNA sequence: TGTGCTAGTGGTTTGTTCCGGTACGAGCAGTACTTC.